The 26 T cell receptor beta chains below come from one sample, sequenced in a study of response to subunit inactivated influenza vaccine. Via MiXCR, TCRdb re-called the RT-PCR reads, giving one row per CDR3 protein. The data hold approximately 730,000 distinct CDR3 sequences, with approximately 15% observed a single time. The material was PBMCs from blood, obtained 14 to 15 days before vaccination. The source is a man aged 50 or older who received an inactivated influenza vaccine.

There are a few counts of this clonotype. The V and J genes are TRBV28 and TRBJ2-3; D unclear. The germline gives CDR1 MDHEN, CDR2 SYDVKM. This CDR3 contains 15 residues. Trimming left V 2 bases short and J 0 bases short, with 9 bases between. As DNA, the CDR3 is TGTGCCAGCAGTTTACTCCCGGAAAGCACAGATACGCAGTATTTT. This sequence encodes CASSLLPESTDTQYF.

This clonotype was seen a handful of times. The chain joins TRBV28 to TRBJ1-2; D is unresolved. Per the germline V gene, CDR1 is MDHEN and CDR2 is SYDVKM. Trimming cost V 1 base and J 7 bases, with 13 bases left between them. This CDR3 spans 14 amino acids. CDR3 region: CASSLSGNPSGYTF. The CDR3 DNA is TGTGCCAGCAGTTTATCGGGGAACCCAAGTGGCTACACCTTC.

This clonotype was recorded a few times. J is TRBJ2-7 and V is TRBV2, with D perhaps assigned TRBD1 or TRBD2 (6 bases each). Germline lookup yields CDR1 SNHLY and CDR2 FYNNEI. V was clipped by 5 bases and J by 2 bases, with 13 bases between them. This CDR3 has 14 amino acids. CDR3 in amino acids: CASSRPGAAYEQYF. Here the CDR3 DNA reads TGTGCCAGCAGTCGCCCGGGGGCGGCCTACGAGCAGTACTTC.

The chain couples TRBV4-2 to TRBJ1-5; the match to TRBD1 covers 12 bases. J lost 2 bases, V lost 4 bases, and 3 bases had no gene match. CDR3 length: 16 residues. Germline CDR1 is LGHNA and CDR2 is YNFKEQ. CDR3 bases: TGTGCCAGCAGCCCCGGGACAGGGGGCGGCAATCAGCCCCAGCATTTT. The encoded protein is CASSPGTGGGNQPQHF.

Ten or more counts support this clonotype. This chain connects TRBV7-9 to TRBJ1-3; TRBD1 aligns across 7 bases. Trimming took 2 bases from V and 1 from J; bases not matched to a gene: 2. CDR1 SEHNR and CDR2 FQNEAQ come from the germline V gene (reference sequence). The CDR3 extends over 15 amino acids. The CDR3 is CASSLTTGSGNTIYF. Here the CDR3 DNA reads TGTGCCAGCAGCTTAACGACAGGGTCTGGAAACACCATATATTTT.

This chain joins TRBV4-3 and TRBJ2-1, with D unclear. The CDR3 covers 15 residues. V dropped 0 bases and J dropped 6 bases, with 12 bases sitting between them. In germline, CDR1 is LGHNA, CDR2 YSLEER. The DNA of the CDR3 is TGCGCCAGCAGCCAAGATGTCTCGAGGCTCAATGAGCAGTTCTTC. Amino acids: CASSQDVSRLNEQFF.

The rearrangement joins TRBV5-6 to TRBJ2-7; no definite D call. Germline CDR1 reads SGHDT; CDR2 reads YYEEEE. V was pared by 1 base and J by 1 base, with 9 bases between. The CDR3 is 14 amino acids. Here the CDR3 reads CASSLSVGSYEQYF. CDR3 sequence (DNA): TGTGCCAGCAGCTTGTCGGTCGGTTCCTACGAGCAGTACTTC. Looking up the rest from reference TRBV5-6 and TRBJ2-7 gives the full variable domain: DAGVTQSPTHLIKTRGQQVTLRCSPKSGHDTVSWYQQALGQGPQFIFQYYEEEERQRGNFPDRFSGHQFPNYSSELNVNALLLGDSALYLCASSLSVGSYEQYFGPGTRLTVT.

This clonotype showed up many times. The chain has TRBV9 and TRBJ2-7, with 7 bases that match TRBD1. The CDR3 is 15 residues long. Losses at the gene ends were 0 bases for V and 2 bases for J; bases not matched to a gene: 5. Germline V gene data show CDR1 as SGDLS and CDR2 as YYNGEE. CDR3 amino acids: CASSVGQGSTYEQYF. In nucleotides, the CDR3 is TGTGCCAGCAGCGTAGGACAGGGATCAACCTACGAGCAGTACTTC. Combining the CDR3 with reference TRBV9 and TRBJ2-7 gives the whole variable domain DSGVTQTPKHLITATGQRVTLRCSPRSGDLSVYWYQQSLDQGLQFLIQYYNGEERAKGNILERFSAQQFPDLHSELNLSSLELGDSALYFCASSVGQGSTYEQYFGPGTRLTVT.

The CDR3 DNA is TGCGCCAGCGGACAGGGTAACTATGGCTACACCTTC. It codes for CASGQGNYGYTF. This chain uses TRBV10-2 with TRBJ1-2; 8 positions agree with TRBD1. This CDR3 comprises 12 residues. Trimming removed 8 bases from V and 1 base from J; junction bases left unmatched: 0. From germline, CDR1 is WSHSY and CDR2 SAAADI.

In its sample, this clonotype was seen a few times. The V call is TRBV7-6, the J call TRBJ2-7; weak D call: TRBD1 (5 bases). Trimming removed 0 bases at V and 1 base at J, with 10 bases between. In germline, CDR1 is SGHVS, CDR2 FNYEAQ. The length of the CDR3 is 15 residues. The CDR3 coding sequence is TGTGCCAGCAGCTTAGCGACAGCATCATCCTACGAGCAGTACTTC. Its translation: CASSLATASSYEQYF.

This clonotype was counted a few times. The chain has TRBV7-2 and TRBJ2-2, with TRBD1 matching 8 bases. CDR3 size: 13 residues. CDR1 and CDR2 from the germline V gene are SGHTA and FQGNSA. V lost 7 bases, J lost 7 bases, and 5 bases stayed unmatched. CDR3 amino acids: CASTDRANGELFF. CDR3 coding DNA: TGTGCCAGCACGGACAGGGCGAACGGGGAGCTGTTTTTT.

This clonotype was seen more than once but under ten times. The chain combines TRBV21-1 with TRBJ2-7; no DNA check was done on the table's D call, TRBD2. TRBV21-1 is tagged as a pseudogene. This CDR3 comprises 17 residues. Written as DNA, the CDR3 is TGTGCCAGCAACTCCTACCCATCGGAGGGTAAAGCCTACGAGCAGTACTTC. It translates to CASNSYPSEGKAYEQYF.

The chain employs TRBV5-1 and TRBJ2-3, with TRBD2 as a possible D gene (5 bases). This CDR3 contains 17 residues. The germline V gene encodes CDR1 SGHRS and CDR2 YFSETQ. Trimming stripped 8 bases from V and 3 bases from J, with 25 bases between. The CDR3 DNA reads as TGCGCCAGTAAGCAGAAGGACGGGGAAAGGTATACAGATACGCAGTATTTT. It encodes CASKQKDGERYTDTQYF.

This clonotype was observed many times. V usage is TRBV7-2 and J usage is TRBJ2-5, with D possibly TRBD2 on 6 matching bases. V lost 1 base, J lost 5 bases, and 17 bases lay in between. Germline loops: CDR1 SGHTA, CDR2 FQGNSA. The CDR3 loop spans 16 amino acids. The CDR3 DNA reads TGTGCCAGCAGCTTAGTCGGTAGACGGGAGTGGGAGACCCAGTACTTC. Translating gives CASSLVGRREWETQYF.

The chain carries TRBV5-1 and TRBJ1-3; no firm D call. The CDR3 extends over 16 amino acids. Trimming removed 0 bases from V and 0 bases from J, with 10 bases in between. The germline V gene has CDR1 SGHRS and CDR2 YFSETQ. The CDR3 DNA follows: TGCGCCAGCAGCTTGGATGGACGTTACTCTGGAAACACCATATATTTT. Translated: CASSLDGRYSGNTIYF.

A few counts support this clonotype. CDR3 in amino acids: CASSLRQANEKLFF. The CDR3 nucleotides are TGTGCCAGCAGTTTGCGGCAGGCTAATGAAAAACTGTTTTTT. V and J are TRBV12-3 or TRBV12-4 and TRBJ1-4; D is undetermined. The germline V and J ends were trimmed by 3 bases and 3 bases, with 8 bases remaining between them. The CDR3 consists of 14 residues.

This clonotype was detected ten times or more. The CDR3 loop is CASSESAWQTEAQYF. CDR3 nucleotide sequence: TGTGCCAGCAGCGAATCCGCGTGGCAGACGGAGGCCCAGTACTTC. The chain couples TRBV9 to TRBJ2-5, with a possible D match to TRBD2 (5 bases). Germline V gene data show CDR1 as SGDLS and CDR2 as YYNGEE. The CDR3 is 15 amino acids. V was pared by 3 bases and J by 9 bases, with 21 bases between. Full variable domain (remainder filled in from reference TRBV9 and TRBJ2-5): DSGVTQTPKHLITATGQRVTLRCSPRSGDLSVYWYQQSLDQGLQFLIQYYNGEERAKGNILERFSAQQFPDLHSELNLSSLELGDSALYFCASSESAWQTEAQYFGPGTRLLVL.

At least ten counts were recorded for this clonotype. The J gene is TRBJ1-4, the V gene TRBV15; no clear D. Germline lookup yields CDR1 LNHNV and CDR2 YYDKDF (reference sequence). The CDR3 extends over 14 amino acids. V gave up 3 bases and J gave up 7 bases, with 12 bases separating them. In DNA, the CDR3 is TGTGCCACCAGCAGGCCTACCGAGGTTGAAAAACTGTTTTTT. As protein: CATSRPTEVEKLFF.

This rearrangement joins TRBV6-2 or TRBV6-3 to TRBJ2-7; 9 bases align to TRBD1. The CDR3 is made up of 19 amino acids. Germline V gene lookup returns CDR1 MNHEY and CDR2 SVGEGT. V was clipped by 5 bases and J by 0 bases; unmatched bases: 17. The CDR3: CASSTGHSAGQGFSYEQYF. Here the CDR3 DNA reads TGTGCCAGCAGTACAGGCCATTCCGCGGGACAGGGCTTCTCCTACGAGCAGTACTTC.

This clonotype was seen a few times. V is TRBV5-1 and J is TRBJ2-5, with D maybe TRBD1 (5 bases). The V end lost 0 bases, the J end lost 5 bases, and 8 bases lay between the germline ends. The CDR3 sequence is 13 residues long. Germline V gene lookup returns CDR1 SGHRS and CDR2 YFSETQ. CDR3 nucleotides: TGCGCCAGCAGCTTGGAGGGGCACGAGACCCAGTACTTC. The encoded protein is CASSLEGHETQYF.

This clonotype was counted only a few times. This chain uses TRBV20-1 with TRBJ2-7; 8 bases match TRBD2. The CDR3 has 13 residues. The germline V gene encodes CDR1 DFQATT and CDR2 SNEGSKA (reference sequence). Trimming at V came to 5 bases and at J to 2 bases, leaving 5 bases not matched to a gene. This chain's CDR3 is CSAGSGVPYEQYF. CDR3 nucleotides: TGCAGTGCTGGTAGCGGGGTCCCCTACGAGCAGTACTTC.

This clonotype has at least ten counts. CDR3 bases: TGTGCCAGCAGCCATACTGGGGGGACGCAGTATTTT. Amino acid sequence: CASSHTGGTQYF. The J gene is TRBJ2-3, the V gene TRBV7-2; possibly TRBD2 for D (6 bases). The V gene lost 5 bases and the J gene lost 9 bases, with 12 bases spanning the gap. Germline V gene data show CDR1 as SGHTA and CDR2 as FQGNSA. This CDR3 comprises 12 residues.

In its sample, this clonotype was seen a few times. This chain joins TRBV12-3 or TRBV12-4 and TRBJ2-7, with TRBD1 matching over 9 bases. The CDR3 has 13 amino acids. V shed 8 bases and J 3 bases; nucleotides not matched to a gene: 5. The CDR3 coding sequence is TGTGCCAGCGGGGGGACAGGGCACTACGAGCAGTACTTC. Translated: CASGGTGHYEQYF.

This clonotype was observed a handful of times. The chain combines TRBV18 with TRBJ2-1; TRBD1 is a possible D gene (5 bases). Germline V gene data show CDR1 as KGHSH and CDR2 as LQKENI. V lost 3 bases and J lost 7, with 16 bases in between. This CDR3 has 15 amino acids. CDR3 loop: CASSPPGSPLNEQFF. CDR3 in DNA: TGTGCCAGCTCACCGCCAGGGTCCCCTTTAAATGAGCAGTTCTTC.

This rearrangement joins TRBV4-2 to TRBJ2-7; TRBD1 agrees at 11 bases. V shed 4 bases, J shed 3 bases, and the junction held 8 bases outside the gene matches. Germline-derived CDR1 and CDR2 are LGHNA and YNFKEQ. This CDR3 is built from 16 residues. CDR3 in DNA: TGTGCCAGCAGCCGGTCCGGGACAGGGGGAAACTACGAGCAGTACTTC. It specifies CASSRSGTGGNYEQYF.

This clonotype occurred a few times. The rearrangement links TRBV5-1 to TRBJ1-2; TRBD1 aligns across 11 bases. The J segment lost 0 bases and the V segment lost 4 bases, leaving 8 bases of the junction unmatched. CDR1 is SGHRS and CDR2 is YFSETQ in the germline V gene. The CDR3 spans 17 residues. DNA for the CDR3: TGCGCCAGCAGCCCGGGACAGGGGGGACAAGCTAACTATGGCTACACCTTC. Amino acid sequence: CASSPGQGGQANYGYTF.